Listed here is a single T cell receptor (beta chain). As yet, its antigen is unknown. Every unsorted PBMC PCR replicate was loaded with around 270 ng DNA, about 30,000 T cell genomes. Authors' data handling: Because ImmunoSEQ provided only junction sequences with no quality scores, the filtering differed. Sequencing used immunoSEQ multiplex PCR; TCRdb keeps in-frame clones, though not all of them. The DNA gave D and trimming, while V, J and clone size come from that table. Of some 490,000 clones detected, about 84% appear once; the ten largest clones hold 12%. This CDR3 comprises 16 residues. The germline V gene encodes CDR1 MGHRA and CDR2 YSYEKL. V was clipped by 1 base and J by 1 base, with 13 bases between them. These data are taken from a study of shared clonotypes between healthy human individuals. Overall study results and limits: Few donors limited the genetic and exposure-history diversity represented.

The chain employs TRBV4-1 and TRBJ1-2; the D gene is possibly TRBD1 (5 bases). The sample taken for sequencing was PBMCs. The clonotype was recovered from a woman between 40 and 50 years old in good health. Some clones in this sample may be carry-over from other donors' samples. The CDR3 reads CASSQVPRTLNYGYTF. Written as DNA, the CDR3 is TGCGCCAGCAGCCAAGTACCCCGGACACTTAACTATGGCTACACCTTC.